The entry below gives a single T cell receptor (beta chain) sequence along with its context. The antigen is unknown. This sample is part of a study of identical twins. TCRdb passed the 5' RACE reads through MiXCR, listing each CDR3 protein once. The table has fewer than 900,000 distinct CDR3 sequences, 21% seen once. The V and J ends lost 7 bases and 5 bases respectively, with 15 bases between them. The CDR3 loop spans 15 amino acids. Germline V gene data show CDR1 as MNHEY and CDR2 as SVGEGT. Points from the study as a whole: Out-of-frame alpha sequences that twins shared showed excess low generation probability.

This sample also belongs to another study, concerning T cells expressing NK-cell markers. According to that study: Underlying the TCR beta repertoires were sorted CD3+CD56+NKG2C+, CD3+CD56+NKG2C- and CD3+CD56-NKG2C+ T cells. Topping the CD3+CD56-NKG2C+ fraction as well were these clonotypes, in a few donors.

The sequenced sample consisted of PBMCs. The genes are TRBV6-2 or TRBV6-3 and TRBJ1-6; D is ambiguous. This TCR was sampled from a woman younger than 35 in good health. The CDR3 DNA sequence: TGTGCCAGCAACCCAAGGAGGGAAGATAATTCACCCCTCCACTTT. Translated: CASNPRREDNSPLHF.